This T cell receptor beta chain was captured in a study of T-cell memory formation after mild COVID-19. TCRdb recomputed calls from the 5' RACE reads with MiXCR, one row per CDR3 protein. The profile covers some 280,000 distinct CDR3 sequences, with around 15% appearing a single time and roughly 24% taken by the ten largest. CDR3 length: 18 amino acids. CDR1 is MGHRA and CDR2 is YSYEKL in the germline V gene. Trimming took 0 bases from V and 4 from J, leaving 20 bases between them. This sequence joins TRBV4-1 and TRBJ2-3; tentatively, D is TRBD2 (7 bases). The clonotype originates from a man aged 18 to 30 who had mild COVID-19 (a few samples of this study predate the infection). Cell type and time point are not known. Sequenced input: PBMCs or a T cell subset sorted from them (not recorded which). The DNA of the CDR3 is TGCGCCAGCAGCCAAGATCCCACGGGGGGCGCAACAGCAGATACGCAGTATTTT. Residues: CASSQDPTGGATADTQYF.